The T cell receptor beta chain under discussion was sequenced for a study of T cell changes during pregnancy in multiple sclerosis. The junction had 5 bases not matched to a gene; V was cut back by 5 bases and J by 6 bases. The CDR3 contains 13 residues. The germline CDR1 and CDR2 sequences are SEHNR and FQNEAQ (reference sequence). Measured with immunoSEQ multiplex PCR; TCRdb has only the in-frame clones, and not every one. Here the sample spans fewer than 75,000 clones, roughly nine tenths being singletons. The clonotype comes from a female donor with multiple sclerosis, enrolled in a pregnancy study. This chain joins TRBV7-9 and TRBJ1-2; 8 nucleotides line up with TRBD1. Material: CD8+ T cells from peripheral blood mononuclear cells, obtained before pregnancy. The CDR3 DNA reads as TGTGCCAGCAGCCAGGACAGGGAACATGGCTACACCTTC. It specifies CASSQDREHGYTF.